This T cell receptor (beta chain) derives from a study of T cell repertoires in cytomegalovirus infection. Study-level background: Through public TCR beta signatures, both CMV infection and matching HLA type were indicated.

Via MiXCR, TCRdb re-called the reads, giving one row per CDR3 protein. Here the sample spans over 150,000 distinct CDR3 sequences, under 15% being singletons. This clonotype has ten or more counts. The clonotype comes from a human donor in good health (CMV status not recorded). Some clones in this sample may be carry-over from other donors' samples. Sequencing used PBMCs.

The CDR3 nucleotides read TGTGCCAGCAGCGCCGGTAGGGACAGTCCCTACGAGCAGTACTTC. As protein: CASSAGRDSPYEQYF. The chain carries TRBV13 and TRBJ2-7; the match to TRBD1 covers 7 bases. The CDR3 is made up of 15 amino acids. In germline, CDR1 is PRHDT, CDR2 FYEKMQ (reference sequence). The ends lost 5 bases at V and 2 bases at J; junction bases unmatched: 9.